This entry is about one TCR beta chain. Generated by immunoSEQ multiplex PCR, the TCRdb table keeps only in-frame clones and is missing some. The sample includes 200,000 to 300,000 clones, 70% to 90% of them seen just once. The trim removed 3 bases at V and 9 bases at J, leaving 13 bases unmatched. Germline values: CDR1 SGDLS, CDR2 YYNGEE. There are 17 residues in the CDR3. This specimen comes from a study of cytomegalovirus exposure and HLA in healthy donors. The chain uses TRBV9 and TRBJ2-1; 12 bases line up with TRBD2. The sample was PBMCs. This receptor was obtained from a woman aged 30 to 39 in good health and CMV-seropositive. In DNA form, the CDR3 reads TGTGCCAGCAGCGGAGCTAGCGGGAGGGCCGCGTTCACTGAGCAGTTCTTC. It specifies CASSGASGRAAFTEQFF.